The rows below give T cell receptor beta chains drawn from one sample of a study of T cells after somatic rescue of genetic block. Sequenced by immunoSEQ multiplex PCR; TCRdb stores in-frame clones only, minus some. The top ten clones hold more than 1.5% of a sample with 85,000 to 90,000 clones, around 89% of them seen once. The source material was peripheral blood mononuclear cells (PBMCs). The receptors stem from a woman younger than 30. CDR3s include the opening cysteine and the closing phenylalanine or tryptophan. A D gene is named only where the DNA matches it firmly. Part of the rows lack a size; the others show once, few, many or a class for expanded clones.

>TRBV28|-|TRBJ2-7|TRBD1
CASSSSWTGAPDEQYF
TGTGCCAGCAGTTCCTCTTGGACAGGGGCCCCTGACGAGCAGTACTTC
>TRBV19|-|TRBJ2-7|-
CATHGWGAGEQYF
TGTGCCACTCACGGATGGGGGGCGGGCGAGCAGTACTTC
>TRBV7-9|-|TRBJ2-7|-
CASSFGGGSYEQYF
TGTGCCAGCAGCTTTGGAGGAGGTTCCTACGAGCAGTACTTC
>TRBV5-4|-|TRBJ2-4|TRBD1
CASSPVRQGTLAKNIQYF
TGTGCCAGCAGCCCCGTCCGACAGGGTACTCTAGCCAAAAACATTCAGTACTTC
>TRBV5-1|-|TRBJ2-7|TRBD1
CASSRDSYEQYF
TGCGCCAGCAGTCGGGACAGCTACGAGCAGTACTTC
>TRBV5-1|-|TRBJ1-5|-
CASSLDPGHNQPQHF
TGCGCCAGCAGCTTGGATCCCGGGCACAATCAGCCCCAGCATTTT
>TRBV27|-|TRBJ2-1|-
CASRKKLASYNEQFF
TGTGCCAGCAGAAAGAAGCTTGCTTCCTACAATGAGCAGTTCTTC
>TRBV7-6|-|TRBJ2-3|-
CASTGGADTQYF
TGTGCCAGCACTGGCGGCGCAGATACGCAGTATTTT
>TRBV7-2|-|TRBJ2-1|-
CASRTSNHPGNEQFF
TGTGCCAGCAGAACCTCGAACCACCCAGGCAATGAGCAGTTCTTC
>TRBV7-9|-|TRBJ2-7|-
CASSSNRTALTYEQYF
TGTGCCAGCAGCTCAAATCGGACGGCCTTAACCTACGAGCAGTACTTC
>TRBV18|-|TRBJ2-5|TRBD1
CASSPRTGQETQYF
TGTGCCAGCTCCCCCCGGACAGGCCAAGAGACCCAGTACTTC
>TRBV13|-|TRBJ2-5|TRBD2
CASSLGRGGRAAETQYF
TGTGCCAGCAGCTTAGGCCGGGGCGGGAGGGCCGCAGAGACCCAGTACTTC
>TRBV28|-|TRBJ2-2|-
CASSLRERTGELFF
TGTGCCAGCAGTTTAAGGGAGCGCACCGGGGAGCTGTTTTTT
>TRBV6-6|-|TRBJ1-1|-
CASSSAGTEAFF
TGTGCCAGCAGCTCGGCGGGGACGGAAGCTTTCTTT
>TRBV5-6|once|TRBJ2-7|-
CASRATGNEQYF
TGTGCCAGCAGGGCTACAGGTAACGAGCAGTACTTC
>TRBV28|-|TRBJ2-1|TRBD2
CASSSGTMTVNEQFF
TGTGCCAGCAGTTCCGGGACTATGACCGTCAATGAGCAGTTCTTC
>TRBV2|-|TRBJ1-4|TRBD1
CASTKGTGAGEKLFF
TGTGCCAGCACCAAAGGGACAGGGGCGGGGGAAAAACTGTTTTTT
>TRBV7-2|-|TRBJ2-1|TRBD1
CASSDWTGASYNEQFF
TGTGCCAGCAGCGACTGGACAGGGGCCTCCTACAATGAGCAGTTCTTC
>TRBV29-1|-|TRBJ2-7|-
CSVQTGMGRGGEQYF
TGCAGCGTTCAAACAGGTATGGGACGGGGAGGAGAGCAGTACTTC
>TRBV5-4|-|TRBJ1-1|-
CASSTPQDMNTEAFF
TGTGCCAGCAGCACCCCACAGGACATGAACACTGAAGCTTTCTTT
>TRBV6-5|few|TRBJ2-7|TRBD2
CASTSGRAYEQYF
TGTGCCAGCACTAGCGGGAGGGCCTACGAGCAGTACTTC
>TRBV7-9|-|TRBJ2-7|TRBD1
CASSPRPGQGVDEQYF
TGTGCCAGCAGCCCACGCCCGGGACAGGGAGTTGACGAGCAGTACTTC
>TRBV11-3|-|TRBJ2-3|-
CASSLDGTGAAADTQYF
TGTGCCAGCAGCTTAGATGGGACGGGAGCCGCAGCAGATACGCAGTATTTT
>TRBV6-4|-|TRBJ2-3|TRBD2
CASSDSGKGTDTQYF
TGTGCCAGCAGTGACAGCGGGAAAGGCACAGATACGCAGTATTTT
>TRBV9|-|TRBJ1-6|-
CASSPIGGRDSPLHF
TGTGCCAGCAGCCCCATCGGCGGGCGGGATTCACCCCTCCACTTT
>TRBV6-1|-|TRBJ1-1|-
CASSEQGSTEAFF
TGTGCCAGCAGTGAACAGGGTTCCACTGAAGCTTTCTTT
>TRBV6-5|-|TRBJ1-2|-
CASSGQRWGGYTF
TGTGCCAGCAGCGGACAGAGGTGGGGGGGCTACACCTTC
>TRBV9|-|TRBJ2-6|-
CASSVGHGTDSGANVLTF
TGTGCCAGCAGCGTAGGGCACGGGACGGACTCTGGGGCCAACGTCCTGACTTTC
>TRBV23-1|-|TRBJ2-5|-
CASSQSVGTQYF
TGCGCCAGCAGTCAATCAGTAGGGACCCAGTACTTC
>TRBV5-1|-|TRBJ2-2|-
CASSLSGDTGELFF
TGCGCCAGCAGCTTATCGGGGGACACCGGGGAGCTGTTTTTT
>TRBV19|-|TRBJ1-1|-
CAVGGTEAFF
TGTGCCGTAGGGGGGACGGAAGCTTTCTTT
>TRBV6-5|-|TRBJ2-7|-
CASSYSSSVAYEQYF
TGTGCCAGCAGTTATAGTTCTAGCGTGGCGTACGAGCAGTACTTC
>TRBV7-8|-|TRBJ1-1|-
CASSLGLRVGSTEAFF
TGTGCCAGCAGCTTAGGATTGCGGGTAGGGTCCACTGAAGCTTTCTTT
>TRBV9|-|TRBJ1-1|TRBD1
CASSVGTGYLPDTEAFF
TGTGCCAGCAGCGTAGGGACAGGATACCTCCCCGACACTGAAGCTTTCTTT
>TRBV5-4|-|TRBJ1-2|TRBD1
CASSRSTGVDYGYTF
TGTGCCAGCAGCCGGAGTACAGGGGTTGACTATGGCTACACCTTC
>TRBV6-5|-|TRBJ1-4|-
CASSYSVREKLFF
TGTGCCAGCAGTTACTCAGTCCGGGAAAAACTGTTTTTT
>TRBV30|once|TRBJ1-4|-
CASSFVFGEKLFF
TGTGCCTCGTCATTCGTTTTTGGTGAAAAACTGTTTTTT
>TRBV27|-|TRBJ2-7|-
CASSWGASVSSYEQYF
TGTGCCAGCTCTTGGGGAGCTAGCGTGAGCTCCTACGAGCAGTACTTC
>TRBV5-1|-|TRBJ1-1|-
CASSLALRGANTEAFF
TGCGCCAGCAGCTTGGCCCTAAGGGGGGCGAACACTGAAGCTTTCTTT
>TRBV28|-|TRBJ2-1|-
CASSLIGRPYNEQFF
TGTGCCAGCAGTTTAATCGGCCGTCCCTACAATGAGCAGTTCTTC